This T cell receptor (beta chain) emerged from a study of cytomegalovirus exposure and HLA in healthy donors. Study-level results: In a later analysis, V- and J-gene trimming of beta chains associated with a DCLRE1C missense variant, replicated independently. Prior analysis indicated that the majority of TCR beta V segments exhibited productivity approximately 87% or approximately 30% of the time.

This CDR3 spans 15 amino acids. Germline V gives CDR1 SGHTA, CDR2 FQGNSA. The V and J ends lost 1 base and 2 bases, in that order; junction bases with no gene match: 3. The primer mix had 60 Vbeta and 13 Jbeta primers. This table comes from immunoSEQ multiplex PCR, and its TCRdb copy is limited to in-frame clones, with some not included. The table has about 150,000 clones, 85% seen once. To note about this clone: Its specificity is unknown.

This receptor was identified in a boy aged 2-9 years in good health and CMV-seronegative. The sequenced material came from PBMCs. This sequence joins TRBV7-2 and TRBJ2-7, with TRBD1 matching 9 bases. The DNA of the CDR3 is TGTGCCAGCAGCTTAGGGGGGACAGGGACCTACGAGCAGTACTTC. Its translation: CASSLGGTGTYEQYF.